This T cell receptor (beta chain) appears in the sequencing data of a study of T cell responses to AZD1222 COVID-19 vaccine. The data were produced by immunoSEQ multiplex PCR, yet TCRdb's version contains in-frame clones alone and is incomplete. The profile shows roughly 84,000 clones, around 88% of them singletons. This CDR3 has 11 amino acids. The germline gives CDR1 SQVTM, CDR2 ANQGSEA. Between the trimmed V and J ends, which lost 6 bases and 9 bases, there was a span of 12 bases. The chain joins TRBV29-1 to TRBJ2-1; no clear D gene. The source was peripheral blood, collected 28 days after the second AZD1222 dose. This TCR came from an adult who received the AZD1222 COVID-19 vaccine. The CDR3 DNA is TGCAGCGTCGATGGGGTTAGTGAGCAGTTCTTC. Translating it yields CSVDGVSEQFF.